These 30 T cell receptor beta chains were sequenced from one sample in a study of T cells after yellow fever vaccination (dated by TCRdb to between 2019 and 2020). According to the study, the label for this sample's treatment or condition signals: live attenuated yellow fever vaccine strain. Receptor libraries were prepared by 5' RACE. The sequencing machine was an Illumina HiSeq 2500. In TCRdb, the public reads were trimmed at Q25 with fastp and aligned with MiXCR, with productive beta chains retained. Rows with one shared CDR3 protein collapse into an entry with the most common genes and DNA. The sample table lists some 600,000 distinct CDR3 sequences, 9% to 15% of them with a count of one. More than 12% of the sample comes from the top ten. Source: PBMCs, taken on the day of the yellow fever booster vaccination. These receptors originate from a man in his thirties or forties who received the YFV17D yellow fever vaccine.

J is TRBJ2-1 and V is TRBV7-2, with TRBD2 matching 8 bases. The V gene end was trimmed by 0 bases and the J gene end by 4 bases; junction bases not matched to a gene: 14. In germline, CDR1 is SGHTA, CDR2 FQGNSA. The CDR3 extends over 19 amino acids. This CDR3 reads CASSLATTDGRAGYNEQFF. The CDR3 bases are TGTGCCAGCAGCTTAGCGACTACCGACGGGAGGGCCGGGTACAATGAGCAGTTCTTC.

This clonotype showed up just a few times. The chain is built from TRBV12-3 or TRBV12-4 and TRBJ2-6; D might be TRBD1 (6 bases). The CDR3 has 13 amino acids. V dropped 3 bases and J dropped 12 bases, with 12 bases sitting between them. The CDR3 loop is CASSFDRSRVLTF. DNA of the CDR3: TGTGCCAGCAGTTTCGACAGGTCCCGCGTCCTGACTTTC.

This clonotype was seen a handful of times. This rearrangement joins TRBV5-1 to TRBJ2-1; the D is unclear. Trimming removed 0 bases from V and 10 bases from J, with 8 bases in between. The CDR3 totals 12 residues. Germline V gene lookup returns CDR1 SGHRS and CDR2 YFSETQ. CDR3 sequence: CASSLGQLEQFF. The CDR3 DNA reads TGCGCCAGCAGCTTGGGACAATTGGAGCAGTTCTTC.

The table lists this clonotype with a few counts. This chain uses TRBV4-1 with TRBJ2-7; TRBD1 or TRBD2 may be the D gene (5 bases each). V was trimmed by 1 base and J by 0 bases, leaving 16 bases between them. This CDR3 region has 17 residues. Germline CDR1 is MGHRA and CDR2 is YSYEKL. Written as DNA, the CDR3 is TGCGCCAGCAGCCAAGTCGGGCCGGCAGGGAGCTCCTACGAGCAGTACTTC. This translates into CASSQVGPAGSSYEQYF.

This chain connects TRBV7-2 to TRBJ2-7; D unresolved. Germline-derived CDR1 and CDR2 are SGHTA and FQGNSA. This CDR3 is 15 amino acids long. Trimming took 5 bases from V and 1 from J, leaving 15 bases between them. The CDR3 bases are TGTGCCAGCAGCCTATCCGCTGGTTTTTCCTACGAGCAGTACTTC. Protein: CASSLSAGFSYEQYF.

This clonotype was recorded at least ten times. This chain uses TRBV29-1 with TRBJ2-3; D ambiguous. V was clipped by 1 base and J by 2 bases, with 7 bases between them. Germline assignment: CDR1 SQVTM and CDR2 ANQGSEA. The CDR3 is 13 residues long. CDR3 region: CSVEVGNTDTQYF. In nucleotides, the CDR3 is TGCAGCGTTGAAGTCGGTAACACAGATACGCAGTATTTT.

The chain joins TRBV4-1 to TRBJ2-7, with D perhaps matching TRBD2 (6 bases). This CDR3 contains 15 residues. Germline CDR1 and CDR2: MGHRA and YSYEKL. The V end was cut by 2 bases, the J end by 4 bases, with 15 bases between. CDR3 in DNA: TGCGCCAGCAGCCAAATGCAGACGGGAGTTTACGAGCAGTACTTC. Protein sequence: CASSQMQTGVYEQYF.

The chain links TRBV5-6 to TRBJ2-1; D is undetermined. Trimming took off 2 bases at V and 5 bases at J, with 8 bases between the two ends. Germline V gives CDR1 SGHDT, CDR2 YYEEEE. This CDR3 spans 13 amino acids. DNA of the CDR3: TGTGCCAGCAGCTTTTTTGGGAACAATGAGCAGTTCTTC. It specifies CASSFFGNNEQFF.

The chain is built from TRBV27 and TRBJ2-7, with D possibly called TRBD1 or TRBD2 (6 bases each). CDR3 length: 15 amino acids. The germline gives CDR1 MNHEY, CDR2 SMNVEV (reference sequence). The ends were cut back, 2 bases at V and 2 bases at J, with 13 bases in the middle. For the CDR3, the DNA is TGTGCCAGCAGTTTAATGTCTCGGGGGCCCTACGAGCAGTACTTC. This encodes CASSLMSRGPYEQYF.

The rearrangement joins TRBV9 to TRBJ2-3; 11 positions agree with TRBD2. After removal of 3 bases from V and 2 bases from J, the junction contained 11 bases not matched to a gene. The CDR3 runs 18 residues. Germline assignment: CDR1 SGDLS and CDR2 YYNGEE. CDR3 sequence (DNA): TGTGCCAGCAGCGCCGGAACACGACTAGCGGGACACACAGATACGCAGTATTTT. It translates to CASSAGTRLAGHTDTQYF.

The chain has TRBV7-3 and TRBJ2-3, with 8 bases identical to TRBD2. The V gene's germline CDR1 is SGHTA and CDR2 FQGTGA. Trimming at V came to 9 bases and at J to 6 bases, leaving 14 bases not matched to a gene. The CDR3 totals 15 residues. This CDR3 is CASSGTRGAPDTQYF. The CDR3 DNA reads TGTGCCAGTTCCGGGACTAGAGGGGCCCCGGATACGCAGTATTTT.

This clonotype has a handful of counts. V and J are TRBV20-1 and TRBJ2-3; 14 nucleotides align to TRBD2. The J segment lost 0 bases and the V segment lost 0 bases, leaving 8 bases of the junction unmatched. From germline, CDR1 is DFQATT and CDR2 SNEGSKA (reference sequence). The CDR3 contains 19 residues. The CDR3 nucleotides are TGCAGTGCTAGAGATCTGAGACTAGCGGGAGGGCCGAGCACAGATACGCAGTATTTT. This gives the protein CSARDLRLAGGPSTDTQYF.

The chain is built from TRBV15 and TRBJ2-3; D might be TRBD2 (5 bases). Between the trimmed V and J ends, which lost 2 bases and 2 bases, there was a span of 8 bases. Looked up from germline, CDR1 is LNHNV and CDR2 is YYDKDF (reference sequence). The CDR3 extends over 14 amino acids. The CDR3 DNA sequence: TGTGCCACCAGCAGACCACGGGACACAGATACGCAGTATTTT. As protein: CATSRPRDTDTQYF.

This clonotype was observed a handful of times. The CDR3 region has the DNA TGTGCCAGCAGCCAAGAATTTGCTAACTTAAAGTTCTACGAGCAGTACTTC. This translates into CASSQEFANLKFYEQYF. This chain joins TRBV3-1 and TRBJ2-7, with D uncertain. V lost 0 bases, J lost 3 bases, and 18 bases lay in between. The CDR3 is 17 amino acids. Germline-derived CDR1 and CDR2 are LGHDT and YNNKEL (reference sequence).

This clonotype has a handful of counts. The V and J genes are TRBV4-3 and TRBJ2-1; no firm D call. The CDR3 has 10 residues. Germline CDR1 and CDR2: LGHNA and YSLEER. The V end lost 11 bases, the J end lost 8 bases, and 10 bases lay between the germline ends. In nucleotides, the CDR3 is TGCGCCGGACCCCGCTATGAGCAGTTCTTC. It encodes CAGPRYEQFF.

This clonotype turned up a few times. The V and J genes are TRBV5-1 and TRBJ2-1, with D unresolved. Trimming shortened V by 0 bases and J by 0 bases, and 10 bases separated the two germline ends. There are 16 residues in the CDR3. CDR1 SGHRS and CDR2 YFSETQ come from the germline V gene. The CDR3 protein is CASSLAPVSSYNEQFF. CDR3 bases: TGCGCCAGCAGCTTGGCGCCGGTGAGCTCCTACAATGAGCAGTTCTTC. The whole variable domain, filled in from reference TRBV5-1 and TRBJ2-1, reads KAGVTQTPRYLIKTRGQQVTLSCSPISGHRSVSWYQQTPGQGLQFLFEYFSETQRNKGNFPGRFSGRQFSNSRSEMNVSTLELGDSALYLCASSLAPVSSYNEQFFGPGTRLTVL.

The gene calls are TRBV28 and TRBJ2-7; TRBD2 matches 11 bases. The V gene's germline CDR1 is MDHEN and CDR2 SYDVKM. The CDR3 contains 13 residues. The V segment lost 7 bases and the J segment 5 bases; nucleotides outside the gene matches: 4. CDR3 residues: CASILAGADEQYF. The CDR3 DNA reads as TGTGCCAGCATACTAGCGGGAGCTGACGAGCAGTACTTC.

This clonotype has only a few counts. This chain joins TRBV24-1 and TRBJ2-3, with D perhaps matching TRBD2 (6 bases). CDR1 and CDR2 from the germline V gene are KGHDR and SFDVKD. The CDR3 sequence is 15 residues long. Trimming removed 4 bases from V and 4 bases from J, with 14 bases in between. The CDR3 loop reads CATSEPSGGADTQYF. The CDR3 coding sequence is TGTGCCACCAGTGAACCGAGCGGAGGGGCAGATACGCAGTATTTT.

This clonotype was observed many times. The CDR3 nucleotides are TGTGCCAGCAGCCAGGGGGGGAAGACAGATACGCAGTATTTT. Translating gives CASSQGGKTDTQYF. The chain has TRBV9 and TRBJ2-3; D tentatively fits TRBD1 or TRBD2 (7 bases each). Trimming stripped 4 bases from V and 3 bases from J, with 12 bases between. In germline, CDR1 is SGDLS, CDR2 YYNGEE. The CDR3 runs to 14 residues.

This clonotype was recorded a few times. The chain has TRBV4-3 and TRBJ2-1; TRBD2 agrees at 10 bases. J gave up 10 bases and V 1 base, and 4 bases lay outside the gene matches. The CDR3 extends over 14 amino acids. Germline CDR1 is LGHNA and CDR2 is YSLEER. The DNA of the CDR3 is TGCGCCAGCAGCCAAGCTAGCGGGAGTTGGGAGCAGTTCTTC. Amino acid sequence: CASSQASGSWEQFF.

The rearrangement uses TRBV12-3 or TRBV12-4 and TRBJ1-6; D is undetermined. Trimming left V 7 bases short and J 8 bases short, with 9 bases between. The CDR3 has 12 residues. This CDR3 is CASNLIDSPLHF. DNA for the CDR3: TGTGCCAGCAACCTAATCGATTCACCCCTCCACTTT.

V is TRBV11-1 and J is TRBJ2-1, with 14 bases identical to TRBD2. There are 19 residues in the CDR3. CDR1 is SGHAT and CDR2 is FQDESV in the germline V gene (reference sequence). J was trimmed by 0 bases and V by 0 bases; bases with no gene match: 4. The chain's CDR3 is CASSLAGTSGRSSYNEQFF. In DNA, the CDR3 is TGTGCCAGCAGCTTAGCGGGGACTAGCGGGAGATCCTCCTACAATGAGCAGTTCTTC. Combining the CDR3 with reference TRBV11-1 and TRBJ2-1 gives the whole variable domain EAEVAQSPRYKITEKSQAVAFWCDPISGHATLYWYRQILGQGPELLVQFQDESVVDDSQLPKDRFSAERLKGVDSTLKIQPAELGDSAMYLCASSLAGTSGRSSYNEQFFGPGTRLTVL.

J is TRBJ1-5 and V is TRBV7-2; no reliable D call. V lost 1 base to trimming and J lost 4 bases, with 8 bases between them. This CDR3 comprises 14 residues. Germline V gene lookup returns CDR1 SGHTA and CDR2 FQGNSA. The CDR3 DNA sequence: TGTGCCAGCAGCTTAGTAGTCCTTAATCAGCCCCAGCATTTT. Translation: CASSLVVLNQPQHF.

As DNA, the CDR3 is TGTGCCAGCAGTCCGAGACCCCGGACTAGCGGGTTTTACGAGCAGTACTTC. Protein: CASSPRPRTSGFYEQYF. This chain uses TRBV27 with TRBJ2-7; 11 bases align to TRBD2. The CDR3 covers 17 residues. The V segment lost 5 bases and the J segment 4 bases; nucleotides outside the gene matches: 13. Germline CDR1 and CDR2: MNHEY and SMNVEV (reference sequence).

This clonotype has a handful of counts. This chain connects TRBV9 to TRBJ2-7, with 8 bases fitting TRBD2. The length of the CDR3 is 14 residues. Germline values: CDR1 SGDLS, CDR2 YYNGEE. Trimming took 4 bases from V and 6 from J; bases not matched to a gene: 9. The DNA for the CDR3 is TGTGCCAGCAGCAACTCCGGGACTAGAGGCGAGCAGTACTTC. Translated: CASSNSGTRGEQYF.

V is TRBV6-1 and J is TRBJ2-1; D not resolved. The germline V gene encodes CDR1 MNHNS and CDR2 SASEGT. CDR3 size: 17 residues. V lost 6 bases to trimming and J lost 4 bases, with 22 bases between them. CDR3 nucleotides: TGTGCCAGCAGCCCACCACCGGGCGCGAAGGATTACAATGAGCAGTTCTTC. The encoded protein is CASSPPPGAKDYNEQFF.

The genes are TRBV7-9 and TRBJ1-1; tentative D call: TRBD1 (5 bases). V dropped 11 bases and J dropped 1 base, with 14 bases sitting between them. The CDR3 has 13 residues. Germline CDR1 SEHNR, CDR2 FQNEAQ (reference sequence). Here the CDR3 DNA reads TGTGCCTCCTCAGGGAACGCGAACACTGAAGCTTTCTTT. Translated, it gives CASSGNANTEAFF.

The chain is built from TRBV5-6 and TRBJ1-6, with 7 bases aligning to TRBD1. V trimming: 4 bases; J trimming: 7 bases; junction bases outside the gene matches: 8. The CDR3 loop spans 15 amino acids. Germline V gene sequence: CDR1 SGHDT, CDR2 YYEEEE. CDR3 DNA sequence: TGTGCCAGCAGCCGGGACCCGGGACAGAATTCACCCCTCCACTTT. It yields the protein CASSRDPGQNSPLHF.

The chain employs TRBV7-9 and TRBJ2-1; D is uncertain. Trimming took off 2 bases at V and 9 bases at J, with 8 bases between the two ends. CDR3 length: 12 amino acids. The V gene's germline CDR1 is SEHNR and CDR2 FQNEAQ (reference sequence). CDR3 DNA: TGTGCCAGCAGCTTAATCCCCTTTGAGCAGTTCTTC. It codes for CASSLIPFEQFF.

CDR3 DNA: TGTGCCAGCAGCCCCAAGACACTAGCGGGAGACGAGACCCAGTACTTC. This gives the protein CASSPKTLAGDETQYF. The chain has TRBV7-9 and TRBJ2-5, with 11 nucleotides matching TRBD2. Germline loops: CDR1 SEHNR, CDR2 FQNEAQ (reference sequence). The CDR3 length is 16 residues. Trimming took 5 bases from V and 5 from J; bases not matched to a gene: 10. Combining the CDR3 with reference TRBV7-9 and TRBJ2-5 gives the whole variable domain DTGVSQNPRHKITKRGQNVTFRCDPISEHNRLYWYRQTLGQGPEFLTYFQNEAQLEKSRLLSDRFSAERPKGSFSTLEIQRTEQGDSAMYLCASSPKTLAGDETQYFGPGTRLLVL.